These T cell receptor beta chains were read from a single sample in a study of Tregs in tolerant kidney transplant recipients. Assay used: immunoSEQ multiplex PCR; TCRdb lists only in-frame clones, some missing. There are about 73,000 clones in the sample; roughly 90% occur only once, and approximately 0.35% lies in the top ten. The sample in question was Tregs from blood, obtained before the transplant. The receptor set was obtained from a human donor who received a combined kidney and bone marrow transplant. Each CDR3 is given with its conserved first and last residue. Fields, in order: V gene, D gene, J gene, clone size, CDR3 DNA, CDR3 protein. A D gene is named only where the DNA matches it firmly. For some rows the clone size is stated as once, few or many, or as a class when expanded; others skip it.

V: TRBV5-4; D: .; J: TRBJ2-2; size: .; DNA: TGTGCCAGCAAACTTAAGCCGGGCGGGGAGCTGTTTTTT; CDR3: CASKLKPGGELFF
V: TRBV28; D: .; J: TRBJ2-7; size: .; DNA: TGTGCCAGCAGCCCAGGGTCCAAGGTTTACGAGCAGTACTTC; CDR3: CASSPGSKVYEQYF
V: TRBV7-2; D: TRBD2; J: TRBJ2-3; size: .; DNA: TGTGCCAGCAGCTTACAGGGACTAATCACAGATACGCAGTATTTT; CDR3: CASSLQGLITDTQYF
V: TRBV29-1; D: .; J: TRBJ1-1; size: .; DNA: TGCAGCGCTGTCCGACAGACGAACACTGAAGCTTTCTTT; CDR3: CSAVRQTNTEAFF
V: TRBV6-5; D: .; J: TRBJ2-7; size: once; DNA: TGTGCCAGCACCAGTAGCTCCTACGAGCAGTACTTC; CDR3: CASTSSSYEQYF
V: TRBV7-3; D: TRBD1; J: TRBJ2-1; size: .; DNA: TGTGCCAGCAGCCTAGAATCAATAGGGGGCGCGAGGAATGAGCAGTTCTTC; CDR3: CASSLESIGGARNEQFF
V: TRBV5-6; D: .; J: TRBJ2-1; size: once; DNA: TGTGCCAGCAGCTTCAGGCGGGCTTCCTACAATGAGCAGTTCTTC; CDR3: CASSFRRASYNEQFF
V: TRBV11-2; D: TRBD2; J: TRBJ2-7; size: .; DNA: TGTGCCAGCAGCTCAGGGACTAGCGGGAGCCCCTACGAGCAGTACTTC; CDR3: CASSSGTSGSPYEQYF
V: TRBV18; D: .; J: TRBJ1-1; size: .; DNA: TGTGCCAGCTCACCGGCTCCCCGAAAGGAAGCTTTCTTT; CDR3: CASSPAPRKEAFF
V: TRBV6-6; D: TRBD2; J: TRBJ2-1; size: .; DNA: TGTGCCAGCAGCTCCCCTAGCGGGCTTGGCAATGAGCAGTTCTTC; CDR3: CASSSPSGLGNEQFF
V: TRBV21-1; D: .; J: TRBJ2-2; size: few; DNA: TGTGCCAGCAGTCGAGGGGGGCCGGGCACCGGGGAGCTGTTTTTT; CDR3: CASSRGGPGTGELFF
V: TRBV21-1; D: .; J: TRBJ2-7; size: .; DNA: TGTGCCAGCCGTGGCGGGGAGGGAGGCAGGGGATACGAGCAGTACTTC; CDR3: CASRGGEGGRGYEQYF
V: TRBV7-9; D: TRBD2; J: TRBJ2-7; size: .; DNA: TGTGCCAGCAGCTTAGTTTTTGGAGCGGGAGGGGGGCACGAGCAGTACTTC; CDR3: CASSLVFGAGGGHEQYF
V: TRBV7-3; D: .; J: TRBJ2-1; size: .; DNA: TGTGCCAGCAGCTCCTCACCGGGACTGGGCTGGAATGAGCAGTTCTTC; CDR3: CASSSSPGLGWNEQFF
V: TRBV19; D: TRBD2; J: TRBJ2-1; size: .; DNA: TGTGCCAGTAGTATCCTCACTAGCGCCCGTAATGAGCAGTTCTTC; CDR3: CASSILTSARNEQFF
V: TRBV7-2; D: TRBD1; J: TRBJ2-2; size: .; DNA: TGTGCCAGCAGCTTACACATCGACAGGGCCGGGGAGCTGTTTTTT; CDR3: CASSLHIDRAGELFF
V: TRBV7-2; D: TRBD2; J: TRBJ2-1; size: .; DNA: TGTGCCAGCACCCCCAGCCTAGCGGGGGATACGCAGTTCTTC; CDR3: CASTPSLAGDTQFF
V: TRBV27; D: .; J: TRBJ2-6; size: .; DNA: TGTGCCAGCAGTGTAACAGGGAAGATCGCTGGGGCCAACGTCCTGACTTTC; CDR3: CASSVTGKIAGANVLTF
V: TRBV9; D: .; J: TRBJ1-2; size: .; DNA: TGTGCCAGCAGCCCAAATGAGGGGCCCCACTATGGCTACACCTTC; CDR3: CASSPNEGPHYGYTF
V: TRBV19; D: TRBD2; J: TRBJ2-3; size: .; DNA: TGTGCCAGTAGTATACGGGGAGCGGGAGGGCCTGGAGATACGCAGTATTTT; CDR3: CASSIRGAGGPGDTQYF